The TCR beta chain described here comes from a study of blood T cell repertoires in COVID-19. Study in general: T cells, B-cell-depleted T cells, or PBMCs provided the cDNA or gDNA that served as material.

This table comes from immunoSEQ multiplex PCR, and its TCRdb copy is limited to in-frame clones, with some not included. The sample includes roughly 190,000 clones, less than 80% seen only once; the top ten take over 10%. Trimming at V came to 6 bases and at J to 2 bases, leaving 8 bases not matched to a gene. In germline, CDR1 is LNHDA, CDR2 SQIVND (reference sequence). The CDR3 contains 17 residues. The sequenced material came from peripheral blood. This clonotype was sampled from a woman in her fifties or sixties with acute or convalescent COVID-19. The rearrangement uses TRBV19 and TRBJ1-5; 12 bases match TRBD1. CDR3 region: CASSPGTGGLGNQPQHF. Written as DNA, the CDR3 is TGTGCCAGTAGCCCCGGGACAGGGGGCTTGGGCAATCAGCCCCAGCATTTT.